This TCR beta chain was obtained from a study of blood T cells in healthy people across ages. Whole-study findings and limits: Both naive CD4+ cell counts and diversity were greater in long-lived donors than in aged donors.

Comment on this clonotype: Antigen: not known.

Per the germline V gene, CDR1 is MDHEN and CDR2 is SYDVKM. Unmatched junction bases numbered 9, after V lost 5 bases and J lost 3 bases. CDR3 length: 15 residues. Through a sample-barcoded 5' primer and a J-beta primer mix, a second PCR was run for roughly 6 to 11 cycles. A 12-random-nucleotide template-switch adaptor tagged each cDNA molecule. TCRdb passed the 5' RACE reads through MiXCR, listing each CDR3 protein once. The data hold about a million distinct CDR3 sequences, with about 53% observed a single time. The people who gave samples were healthy Caucasians from Russia, aged about 6 to 95. The source is a woman aged 55-70 years in good health. The material sequenced was blood. The V gene is TRBV28, the J gene TRBJ2-7, with 8 nucleotides matching TRBD2. The CDR3 reads CASSRPGLGSYEQYF. CDR3 DNA sequence: TGTGCCAGCAGTCGCCCGGGACTAGGGAGCTACGAGCAGTACTTC.